This T cell receptor (beta chain) was documented in a study of radiotherapy plus CTLA-4 blockade in lung cancer. Study-level information: Objective responses arose in 18% of patients, and approximately 28% experienced disease control.

Libraries were prepared by immunoSEQ multiplex PCR; TCRdb keeps only in-frame clonotypes and omits some of them. The table lists roughly 130,000 clones, approximately 90% of them singletons, with just under 7% in the top ten. The CDR3 consists of 18 residues. With V trimmed by 4 bases and J by 4 bases, 13 bases remained unmatched. CDR1 MDHEN and CDR2 SYDVKM come from the germline V gene. The study gave focal radiation plus ipilimumab CTLA-4 blockade to patients with chemo-refractory metastatic non-small-cell lung cancer. Points from the study as a whole: Reportedly, early blood T cell clone dynamics best predicted response, with interferon-beta. Radiotherapy with ipilimumab was followed by blood expansion of tumor-derived clones.

Details on this clone: The antigen is unknown.

This TCR derives from a human donor with non-small cell lung cancer that progressed on radiotherapy plus ipilimumab. The sample consisted of peripheral blood, taken from a patient treated with radiotherapy plus ipilimumab. V is TRBV28 and J is TRBJ2-6, with 7 positions matching TRBD1. This CDR3 reads CASSSVTGARPGANVLTF. The DNA of the CDR3 is TGTGCCAGCAGTTCGGTAACAGGGGCCCGCCCCGGGGCCAACGTCCTGACTTTC. Filled out from reference TRBV28 and TRBJ2-6, the complete variable domain reads DVKVTQSSRYLVKRTGEKVFLECVQDMDHENMFWYRQDPGLGLRLIYFSYDVKMKEKGDIPEGYSVSREKKERFSLILESASTNQTSMYLCASSSVTGARPGANVLTFGAGSRLTVL.